A selection of T cell receptor beta chains follows, all from one sample in a study of shared clonotypes between healthy human individuals. TCRdb's copy holds only in-frame clones and misses some; the assay was immunoSEQ multiplex PCR. The profile shows some 900,000 clones, 76% of them singletons. Sample: memory CD4+ T cells sorted from blood. The receptors stem from a man aged 18 to 35 in good health. Both conserved end residues are part of each CDR3. The order of the fields is J gene, clone size, V gene, D gene, CDR3 protein, CDR3 DNA. D genes are given only for firm matches. The size of a clone is reported for some rows only, either as once, few or many, or as a class for expanded clones.

TRBJ2-3,-,TRBV5-1,-,CASSRSTPPADTQYF,TGCGCCAGCAGCCGCTCGACTCCCCCGGCGGATACGCAGTATTTT
TRBJ2-7,-,TRBV7-2,-,CASSLQGISYEQYF,TGTGCCAGCAGCTTACAGGGGATCTCCTACGAGCAGTACTTC
TRBJ2-7,once,TRBV25-1,-,CASSKVGGSYEQYF,TGTGCCAGCAGCAAAGTCGGGGGTTCCTACGAGCAGTACTTC
TRBJ2-7,-,TRBV14,-,CASSQGVGTPPYEQYF,TGTGCCAGCAGCCAAGGGGTTGGGACTCCCCCCTACGAGCAGTACTTC
TRBJ1-2,-,TRBV4-3,TRBD1,CASSQGLGTGAYGYTF,TGCGCCAGCAGCCAAGGTCTAGGAACAGGGGCCTATGGCTACACCTTC
TRBJ1-5,-,TRBV10-3,-,CAISVDASNQPQHF,TGTGCCATCAGTGTGGATGCTAGCAATCAGCCCCAGCATTTT
TRBJ1-4,-,TRBV28,-,CASSLGGALNEKLFF,TGTGCCAGCAGTTTAGGCGGGGCCCTTAATGAAAAACTGTTTTTT
TRBJ2-4,-,TRBV27,TRBD2,CASSRPPGTSGAKNIQYF,TGTGCCAGCAGCCGACCACCCGGGACTAGCGGAGCCAAAAACATTCAGTACTTC
TRBJ2-7,-,TRBV7-8,-,CASSLSEAGRYEQYF,TGTGCCAGCAGCTTATCGGAGGCAGGGCGCTACGAGCAGTACTTC
TRBJ2-1,-,TRBV5-4,TRBD1,CASRGQGVSSYNEQFF,TGTGCCAGCAGGGGACAGGGGGTTTCCTCCTACAATGAGCAGTTCTTC
TRBJ1-1,few,TRBV2,TRBD1,CASSGGTGNTEAFF,TGTGCCAGCAGTGGCGGGACAGGGAACACTGAAGCTTTCTTT
TRBJ1-2,-,TRBV2,-,CASTLHPGNYGYTF,TGTGCCAGCACCCTACACCCCGGGAACTATGGCTACACCTTC
TRBJ1-4,-,TRBV11-2,-,CASSLGAVATNEKLFF,TGTGCCAGCAGCTTAGGCGCCGTTGCAACTAATGAAAAACTGTTTTTT
TRBJ2-2,-,TRBV15,TRBD1,CATSRDPGQGALDGELFF,TGTGCCACCAGCAGAGATCCAGGACAGGGGGCCCTGGACGGGGAGCTGTTTTTT
TRBJ1-2,-,TRBV7-9,-,CASSRGSYGYTF,TGTGCCAGCAGCCGGGGTTCCTATGGCTACACCTTC
TRBJ1-1,-,TRBV19,-,CASSLPTGNTEAFF,TGTGCCAGTAGCCTCCCAACAGGGAACACTGAAGCTTTCTTT
TRBJ1-2,-,TRBV20-1,-,CSATGSYGYTF,TGCAGTGCTACAGGGTCGTATGGCTACACCTTC
TRBJ2-7,-,TRBV5-1,-,CASSSQGWSIYEQYF,TGCGCCAGCAGCTCTCAGGGATGGAGTATTTACGAGCAGTACTTC
TRBJ1-6,-,TRBV11-2,TRBD1,CASSLAGQGNVDNSPLHF,TGTGCCAGCAGCTTAGCGGGACAGGGGAATGTCGATAATTCACCCCTCCACTTT
TRBJ1-4,-,TRBV5-1,-,CASRGDGNNEKLFF,TGCGCCAGCAGGGGGGACGGTAATAATGAAAAACTGTTTTTT
TRBJ1-1,few,TRBV6-7,-,CASSSKKRTNTEAFF,TGTGCCAGCAGTTCCAAGAAGAGAACAAACACTGAAGCTTTCTTT
TRBJ1-1,-,TRBV10-3,-,CAISELAGWEGTEAFF,TGTGCCATCAGTGAGTTGGCGGGTTGGGAGGGGACTGAAGCTTTCTTT
TRBJ1-4,-,TRBV6-6,TRBD1,CASMTGGPTNEKLFF,TGTGCCAGCATGACAGGGGGCCCAACTAATGAAAAACTGTTTTTT
TRBJ1-2,-,TRBV7-8,-,CASSLDDSPYGYTF,TGTGCCAGCAGCTTAGACGATTCCCCCTATGGCTACACCTTC
TRBJ2-1,-,TRBV19,-,CASRRRSGDYNEQFF,TGTGCCAGTAGACGTCGGAGTGGGGACTACAATGAGCAGTTCTTC
TRBJ1-5,-,TRBV7-2,-,CASSAGGASNQPQHF,TGTGCCAGCAGCGCTGGGGGGGCTAGCAATCAGCCCCAGCATTTT
TRBJ1-4,-,TRBV2,-,CASHGGPQKLFF,TGTGCCAGCCATGGGGGACCCCAAAAACTGTTTTTT
TRBJ1-1,-,TRBV6-6,-,CASSPRGLRTEAFF,TGTGCCAGCAGCCCCAGGGGTTTACGAACTGAAGCTTTCTTT
TRBJ2-6,-,TRBV4-3,-,CASSQGVSSGANVLTF,TGCGCCAGCAGCCAAGGGGTGAGCTCTGGGGCCAACGTCCTGACTTTC
TRBJ1-5,-,TRBV5-1,TRBD1,CASSPGTGGSNQPQHF,TGCGCCAGCAGCCCGGGGACAGGTGGAAGCAATCAGCCCCAGCATTTT
TRBJ2-1,-,TRBV6-6,-,CASSRRNTPQQFF,TGTGCCAGCAGTCGGAGGAACACCCCTCAGCAGTTCTTC
TRBJ1-2,once,TRBV15,-,CATSRDLTALQAF,TGTGCCACCAGCAGAGATTTGACAGCCCTACAAGCCTTC
TRBJ2-5,once,TRBV4-3,-,CASSQDRATGKTQYF,TGCGCCAGCAGCCAAGATCGGGCAACAGGGAAGACCCAGTACTTC
TRBJ2-2,-,TRBV7-8,-,CASSLVASANTGELFF,TGTGCCAGCAGCTTAGTGGCTAGCGCGAACACCGGGGAGCTGTTTTTT
TRBJ1-2,-,TRBV19,TRBD1,CASSIDQRTGDGYTF,TGTGCCAGTAGTATAGATCAGAGGACAGGAGATGGCTACACCTTC
TRBJ1-1,once,TRBV5-6,-,CASSLSWLMNTEAFF,TGTGCCAGCAGCTTGTCGTGGCTCATGAACACTGAAGCTTTCTTT